Below are 8 T cell receptor beta chains sequenced from a single sample in a study of T cell responses to AZD1222 COVID-19 vaccine. Generated by immunoSEQ multiplex PCR, the TCRdb table keeps only in-frame clones and is missing some. The table shows about 79,000 clones, with about 84% occurring only once. The sequenced sample was peripheral blood, obtained on day 0 of AZD1222 vaccination. The origin of the receptors is an adult in good health.

This clone showed up just once. The J gene is TRBJ2-2, the V gene TRBV11-3, with TRBD1 matching 9 bases. The V segment lost 4 bases and the J segment 6 bases; nucleotides outside the gene matches: 6. This CDR3 spans 15 amino acids. Germline lookup yields CDR1 SGHNT and CDR2 YENEEA. The CDR3 coding sequence is TGTGCCAGCAGCTCCCGGGACAGGGACGCCGGGGAGCTGTTTTTT. Encoded protein: CASSSRDRDAGELFF.

This clone occurred once. This CDR3 reads CASSLAGGSYGYTF. CDR3 nucleotide sequence: TGTGCCAGCTCACTCGCGGGAGGGAGCTATGGCTACACCTTC. The V and J genes are TRBV18 and TRBJ1-2; D is uncertain. This CDR3 has 14 residues. Germline CDR1 reads KGHSH; CDR2 reads LQKENI. Trimming pared 4 bases from V and 4 bases from J, leaving 13 bases between.

The CDR3 here is CASRITGGKLSNQPQHF. In nucleotides, the CDR3 is TGTGCCAGCAGAATAACAGGGGGCAAATTAAGCAATCAGCCCCAGCATTTT. The chain links TRBV28 to TRBJ1-5; TRBD1 agrees at 9 bases. Per germline, CDR1 MDHEN and CDR2 SYDVKM. The CDR3 has 17 residues. V was pared by 6 bases and J by 1 base, with 10 bases of the junction left unmatched.

Here the CDR3 reads CASSLRQGTSGNTIYF. Written as DNA, the CDR3 is TGTGCCAGCAGCTTAAGACAGGGGACCTCTGGAAACACCATATATTTT. The chain couples TRBV5-5 to TRBJ1-3; 8 nucleotides line up with TRBD1. The CDR3 has 16 residues. With V trimmed by 2 bases and J by 0 bases, 4 bases remained unmatched. Germline CDR1 is SGHKS and CDR2 is YYEKEE (reference sequence).

This chain connects TRBV18 to TRBJ2-3; TRBD2 might be the D (5 bases). CDR1 KGHSH and CDR2 LQKENI come from the germline V gene. Trimming took 8 bases from V and 1 from J, leaving 13 bases between them. The CDR3 has 14 residues. The CDR3 protein is CASQKGEGTDTQYF. The CDR3 DNA is TGTGCCAGCCAGAAGGGAGAGGGCACAGATACGCAGTATTTT.

This chain links TRBV6-5 with TRBJ1-6; no definite D call. CDR1 is MNHEY, CDR2 SVGAGI, per germline. V was shortened by 10 bases and J by 10 bases, with 20 bases between the two germline ends. This CDR3 spans 14 amino acids. The CDR3 loop reads CATRPRGRGSPLHF. As DNA, the CDR3 is TGTGCCACACGGCCGCGCGGGCGAGGGTCACCCCTCCACTTT.

This chain uses TRBV5-1 with TRBJ1-1, with no clear D. Germline V CDR1 and CDR2: SGHRS, YFSETQ. This CDR3 has 14 amino acids. V gave up 1 base and J gave up 1 base, with 8 bases separating them. The DNA of the CDR3 is TGCGCCAGCAGCTTGCCTAAGGGGAACACTGAAGCTTTCTTT. The encoded protein is CASSLPKGNTEAFF.

The rearrangement joins TRBV7-2 to TRBJ2-7; the match to TRBD2 covers 9 bases. Germline V CDR1 and CDR2: SGHTA, FQGNSA. The trim removed 2 bases at V and 2 bases at J, leaving 7 bases unmatched. This CDR3 is built from 16 residues. Written as DNA, the CDR3 is TGTGCCAGCAGCTTATCTAGCGGGATGATGCCCTACGAGCAGTACTTC. The encoded protein is CASSLSSGMMPYEQYF.